This entry describes one TCR beta chain. Its antigen is unknown. The data stem from a study of cytomegalovirus exposure and HLA in healthy donors. General study findings and limits: In a later analysis, most CMV-associated TCR beta chains appeared HLA-restricted. Associated with HLA alleles at 0.05 false discovery rate in a later analysis were 16,951 TCR beta sequences.

Germline assignment: CDR1 LNHDA and CDR2 SQIVND (reference sequence). The CDR3 length is 14 residues. The ends were cut back, 5 bases at V and 1 base at J, with 11 bases in the middle. A multiplex PCR was run with 60 Vbeta primers and 13 Jbeta primers. Repertoires were generated with immunoSEQ multiplex PCR, while TCRdb's copy carries only in-frame clones and drops some. The sample lists approximately 120,000 clones; over 65% were seen once. Sequencing input: PBMCs. The sequence came from a man aged 18 to 29 in good health and CMV-seropositive. The V gene is TRBV19, the J gene TRBJ2-5; D may be TRBD1 (6 bases). The CDR3 sequence is CASSLGHLQETQYF. The CDR3, as DNA: TGTGCCAGTAGTTTGGGACACCTCCAAGAGACCCAGTACTTC. Variable domain in full (rest from reference TRBV19 and TRBJ2-5): DGGITQSPKYLFRKEGQNVTLSCEQNLNHDAMYWYRQDPGQGLRLIYYSQIVNDFQKGDIAEGYSVSREKKESFPLTVTSAQKNPTAFYLCASSLGHLQETQYFGPGTRLLVL.